One T cell receptor beta chain is described in this entry. Its antigen is as yet unknown. Separate cDNA molecules each had unique molecular identifiers attached to them. MiXCR was run by TCRdb on the 5' RACE reads, yielding one entry per CDR3 protein. The sample carries more than 45,000 distinct CDR3 sequences, around 13% recorded once. In germline, CDR1 is MGHRA, CDR2 YSYEKL. V shed 6 bases and J shed 6 bases, with 14 bases lying between them. This CDR3 is 14 amino acids long. This entry is derived from a study of early T cells in non-severe SARS-CoV-2 infection. Looking at the study overall: Whole-blood bulk RNA, unsorted, was sequenced, and chains were unpaired.

Regarding the study as a whole: Lookups in VDJdb leaned toward anti-spike CD8 responses and missed private and CD4 specificities.

The TCR comes from an adult who was a healthcare worker with PCR-confirmed SARS-CoV-2 infection or an uninfected control (not recorded which). The specimen sequenced was whole blood. The chain employs TRBV4-1 and TRBJ1-4; D is perhaps TRBD1 (6 bases). The CDR3, as DNA: TGCGCCAGCAGTCTCCGGGGGCCGGATGAAAAACTGTTTTTT. Its protein is CASSLRGPDEKLFF.